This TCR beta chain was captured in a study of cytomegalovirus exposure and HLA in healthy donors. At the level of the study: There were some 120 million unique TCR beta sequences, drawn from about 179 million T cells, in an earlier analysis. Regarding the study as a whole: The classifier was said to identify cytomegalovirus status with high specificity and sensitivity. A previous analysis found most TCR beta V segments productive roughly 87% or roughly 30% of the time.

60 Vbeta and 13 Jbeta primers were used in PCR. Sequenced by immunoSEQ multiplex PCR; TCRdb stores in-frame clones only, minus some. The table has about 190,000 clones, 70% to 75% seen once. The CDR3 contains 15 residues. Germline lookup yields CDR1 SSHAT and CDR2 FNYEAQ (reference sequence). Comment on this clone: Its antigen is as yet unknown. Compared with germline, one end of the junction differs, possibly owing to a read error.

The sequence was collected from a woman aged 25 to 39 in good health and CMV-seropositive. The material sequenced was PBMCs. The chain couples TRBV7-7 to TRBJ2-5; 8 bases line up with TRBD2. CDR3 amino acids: CASSPETGGRVTQYF. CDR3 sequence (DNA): TGTGCTAGCAGCCCAGAAACGGGGGGGCGGGTGACCCAGTACTTC.